These T cell receptor beta chains were read from a single sample in a study of tumour-infiltrating T cells in Burkitt lymphoma. TCRdb keeps only in-frame clones here, not all; method: immunoSEQ multiplex PCR. The sample consists of about 130 clones, around 98.5% of them appearing once. Material: tumor tissue. The receptors derive from a human donor with diffuse large B-cell lymphoma. Some clones in this sample may be carry-over from other donors' samples. CDR3s include the opening cysteine and the closing phenylalanine or tryptophan. D genes are given only for firm matches. Clone size appears in some rows only: once, few, many, or a class for an expanded clone.

j_call d_call clone_size v_call cdr3_aa cdr3_nt
TRBJ1-6 . . TRBV14 CASSQASSSYNSPLHF TGTGCCAGCAGCCAAGCTTCGAGCTCCTATAATTCACCCCTCCACTTT
TRBJ1-5 . . TRBV19 CASSIDPMGRQPQHF TGTGCCAGTAGTATAGACCCTATGGGCCGACAGCCCCAGCATTTT
TRBJ1-5 . . TRBV7-2 CASSLVGSSSHQPQHF TGTGCCAGCAGCTTAGTAGGCTCCAGCTCTCATCAGCCCCAGCATTTT
TRBJ1-6 TRBD1 . TRBV18 CASSSGTGSFSYSPLHF TGTGCCAGCTCATCCGGGACAGGAAGTTTTAGTTATTCACCCCTCCACTTT
TRBJ1-5 . . TRBV14 CASSQGLNQPQHF TGTGCCAGCAGCCAGGGTTTAAATCAGCCCCAGCATTTT
TRBJ2-4 TRBD1 . TRBV10-1 CASSSGQWDIQYF TGCGCCAGCAGTTCGGGACAGTGGGACATTCAGTACTTC
TRBJ1-3 . once TRBV7-9 CASSPGTMDDTIYF TGTGCCAGCAGCCCGGGAACCATGGATGACACCATATATTTT
TRBJ1-1 TRBD1 . TRBV9 CASSEVPGQGFGTEAFF TGTGCCAGCAGCGAAGTACCAGGACAGGGGTTTGGCACTGAAGCTTTCTTT
TRBJ1-5 . . TRBV7-2 CASSHTDSNQPQHF TGTGCCAGCAGCCACACGGACAGTAATCAGCCCCAGCATTTT
TRBJ2-3 . . TRBV27 CASSSAGTRTDTQYF TGTGCCAGCAGTTCCGCAGGGACTCGCACAGATACGCAGTATTTT
TRBJ2-5 . . TRBV29-1 CSVDMGPGQETQYF TGCAGCGTTGATATGGGGCCTGGACAAGAGACCCAGTACTTC
TRBJ2-5 . . TRBV18 CASSPPRGQETQYF TGTGCCAGCTCACCACCTCGGGGGCAAGAGACCCAGTACTTC
TRBJ1-6 . once TRBV30 CAWKRTASSYNSPLHF TGTGCCTGGAAAAGGACAGCGAGCTCCTATAATTCACCCCTCCACTTT
TRBJ2-6 . . TRBV12-1 CASSDYTIGQSRANVLTF TGTGCCAGCAGCGATTATACTATAGGACAAAGTCGGGCCAACGTCCTGACTTTC
TRBJ2-6 . . TRBV5-8 CASAHNHTQSRANVLTF TGTGCCAGCGCCCACAATCACACACAAAGTCGGGCCAACGTCCTGACTTTC
TRBJ1-2 . . TRBV19 CASSRDRFSNYGYTF TGTGCCAGTAGTAGAGACAGGTTTTCTAACTATGGCTACACCTTC
TRBJ2-6 . . TRBV7-1 CASSSTCHEAKSGQRPDF TGTGCCAGCAGCTCGACGTGTCACGAGGCAAAGTCGGGCCAACGTCCTGACTTC
TRBJ1-1 . . TRBV7-2 CASSFDRSNTEAFF TGTGCCAGCAGCTTTGACAGAAGCAACACTGAAGCTTTCTTT
TRBJ1-3 . . TRBV10-3 CAISDPGNTIYF TGTGCCATCAGTGACCCTGGAAACACCATATATTTT
TRBJ2-3 TRBD2 . TRBV6-4 CASSDGLAGDTQYF TGTGCCAGCAGTGACGGACTAGCGGGAGATACGCAGTATTTT
TRBJ2-2 . once TRBV25-1 CASSDPGPGGAHTGELFF TGTGCCAGCAGTGACCCAGGGCCAGGGGGGGCCCACACCGGGGAGCTGTTTTTT
TRBJ1-2 . . TRBV11-2 CASSWGSGSNYGYTF TGTGCCAGCAGCTGGGGGTCGGGCAGCAACTATGGCTACACCTTC
TRBJ1-2 . . TRBV2 CASSEKGYGYTF TGTGCCAGCAGTGAGAAGGGGTATGGCTACACCTTC
TRBJ2-7 . . TRBV6-6 CASRDTDYEQYF TGTGCCAGCAGGGACACTGACTACGAGCAGTACTTC
TRBJ2-2 TRBD1 . TRBV4-1 CASSQDRRQGLDTGELFF TGCGCCAGCAGCCAAGATCGGCGACAGGGTTTAGACACCGGGGAGCTGTTTTTT
TRBJ1-2 . . TRBV6-6 CASSIDRNYGYTF TGTGCCAGCAGTATTGACAGGAACTATGGCTACACCTTC
TRBJ2-7 TRBD1 . TRBV29-1 CSVEGTGTTYEQYF TGCAGCGTTGAGGGGACAGGGACTACCTACGAGCAGTACTTC
TRBJ1-1 . . TRBV19 CASSNRAGEAFF TGTGCCAGTAGTAACAGGGCGGGTGAAGCTTTCTTT
TRBJ1-2 TRBD1 . TRBV27 CASRNPGTGESDGYTF TGTGCCAGCAGGAACCCCGGGACAGGGGAATCGGATGGCTACACCTTC
TRBJ1-5 . . TRBV30 CAWSVLDSQPQHF TGTGCCTGGAGTGTGTTGGATTCTCAGCCCCAGCATTTT
TRBJ1-2 . . TRBV5-4 CASSSTASDSSYYGYTF TGTGCCAGCAGCTCAACAGCGTCAGATAGCTCTTACTATGGCTACACCTTC
TRBJ1-2 . . TRBV19 CASSPRARDGYTF TGTGCCAGTAGTCCAAGGGCGAGGGATGGCTACACCTTC
TRBJ1-5 . . TRBV6-5 CASSYDRYNQPQHF TGTGCCAGCAGTTACGACAGGTACAATCAGCCCCAGCATTTT
TRBJ1-2 TRBD1 . TRBV6-5 CASRTGGAPRGYTF TGTGCCAGCAGGACAGGGGGAGCCCCTAGGGGCTACACCTTC
TRBJ2-5 . . TRBV5-1 CASSLLAETSGTQYF TGCGCCAGCAGCTTGTTAGCGGAGACCTCCGGGACCCAGTACTTC
TRBJ1-1 . . TRBV10-1 CASSVSPGSTEAFF TGCGCCAGCAGTGTAAGTCCAGGAAGCACTGAAGCTTTCTTT
TRBJ1-1 . . TRBV7-9 CASLSGWTEAFF TGTGCCAGCCTCTCAGGGTGGACTGAAGCTTTCTTT
TRBJ1-5 . . TRBV4-1 CASSQAEASNQPQHF TGCGCCAGCAGCCAAGCCGAGGCCAGCAATCAGCCCCAGCATTTT
TRBJ2-1 . . TRBV2 CASRLEQGKNNEQFF TGTGCCAGCAGGTTGGAGCAAGGGAAAAACAATGAGCAGTTCTTC
TRBJ2-7 . . TRBV14 CASSWDTLTSYEQYF TGTGCCAGCAGTTGGGACACGCTAACCTCCTACGAGCAGTACTTC
TRBJ1-2 . . TRBV10-3 CAISEALYGYTF TGTGCCATCAGTGAGGCGTTATATGGCTACACCTTC
TRBJ1-2 TRBD1 . TRBV5-1 CASSPPGTGEGGYTF TGCGCCAGCAGCCCCCCCGGGACAGGGGAAGGTGGCTACACCTTC
TRBJ2-6 . . TRBV12-5 CASGREDAGQSRANVLTF TGTGCTAGTGGTCGTGAAGATGCAGGACAAAGTCGGGCCAACGTCCTGACTTTC
TRBJ2-1 . . TRBV29-1 CSSHRVSGNNEQFF TGCAGCTCCCACAGGGTTTCGGGGAACAATGAGCAGTTCTTC
TRBJ1-1 . . TRBV19 CASRSQQGGGNTEAFF TGTGCCAGTAGAAGTCAGCAGGGCGGGGGGAACACTGAAGCTTTCTTT
TRBJ1-3 . . TRBV5-1 CASSLGARGNTIYF TGCGCCAGCAGCTTGGGGGCCCGGGGAAACACCATATATTTT
TRBJ1-5 . . TRBV2 CASELRPLYSNQPQHF TGTGCCAGCGAATTGAGGCCTCTCTATAGCAATCAGCCCCAGCATTTT
TRBJ2-2 . . TRBV6-1 CASSDIEAGELFF TGTGCCAGCAGTGACATTGAGGCCGGGGAGCTGTTTTTT
TRBJ1-1 . . TRBV5-1 CASSLVSTEAFF TGCGCCAGCAGCTTGGTCTCCACTGAAGCTTTCTTT
TRBJ1-5 . . TRBV5-1 CASSFDGDQPQHF TGCGCCAGCAGCTTTGATGGTGATCAGCCCCAGCATTTT
TRBJ1-3 . . TRBV5-1 CASSLGDAGNTIYF TGCGCCAGCAGCTTGGGAGACGCTGGAAACACCATATATTTT
TRBJ2-5 . . TRBV7-9 CASSPSWDHGGETQYF TGTGCCAGCAGCCCATCCTGGGATCACGGAGGGGAGACCCAGTACTTC
TRBJ1-2 TRBD1 once TRBV9 CASSPDRDGYTF TGTGCCAGCAGCCCCGACAGGGATGGCTACACCTTC
TRBJ2-1 . . TRBV18 CASSPGVRGRYNEQFF TGTGCCAGCTCACCAGGGGTTAGGGGCCGATACAATGAGCAGTTCTTC